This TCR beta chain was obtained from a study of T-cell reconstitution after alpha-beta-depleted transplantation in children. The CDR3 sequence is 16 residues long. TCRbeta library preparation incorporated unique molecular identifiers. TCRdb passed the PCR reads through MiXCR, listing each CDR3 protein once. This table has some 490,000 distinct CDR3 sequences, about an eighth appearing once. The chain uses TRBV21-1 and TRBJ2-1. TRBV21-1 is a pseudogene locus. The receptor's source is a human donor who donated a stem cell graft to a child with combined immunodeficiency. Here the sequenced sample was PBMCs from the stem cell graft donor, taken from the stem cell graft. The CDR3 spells CASSKAREANYNEQFF. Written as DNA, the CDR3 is TGTGCCAGCAGCAAAGCACGCGAGGCGAATTACAATGAGCAGTTCTTC.